Listed below are T cell receptor beta chains from one sample, sequenced in a study of blood T cells in healthy people across ages. MiXCR, run by TCRdb on the 5' RACE reads, gives a single entry per CDR3 protein. This sample yields over 600,000 distinct CDR3 sequences, of which approximately 40% are seen a single time; 30% belongs to the top ten. Sequencing input: blood. These receptors all come from a man older than 75 in good health. The CDR3 runs from the conserved cysteine through the conserved F or W. Fields, in order: V gene, J gene, D gene, clone size, CDR3 protein, CDR3 DNA. The D gene is left open where the match is weak. Clone size is shown for a subset of rows, as once, few, many or a class of expanded clone.

TRBV7-7	TRBJ2-5	-	-	CASSLVRGSRETQYF	TGTGCTAGCAGCTTAGTTCGGGGAAGTAGAGAGACCCAGTACTTC
TRBV7-2	TRBJ2-1	-	-	CPSSLAVNEQFF	TGTCCCAGCAGCTTAGCAGTCAATGAGCAGTTCTTC
TRBV6-2/TRBV6-3	TRBJ2-1	TRBD1	once	CASSYNQGAGEQFF	TGTGCCAGCAGTTACAATCAGGGGGCGGGTGAGCAGTTCTTC
TRBV9	TRBJ2-6	TRBD1	-	CASSPDRWAGANVLTF	TGTGCCAGCAGCCCGGACAGGTGGGCTGGGGCCAACGTCCTGACTTTC
TRBV6-2/TRBV6-3	TRBJ2-5	-	-	CAGRPSRQETQYF	TGTGCCGGACGGCCCTCAAGACAAGAGACCCAGTACTTC
TRBV9	TRBJ2-1	-	-	CASSAVPAGQETQFF	TGTGCCAGCAGCGCCGTCCCAGCGGGCCAAGAGACCCAGTTCTTC
TRBV25-1	TRBJ2-6	-	-	CASSELAFSGANVLTF	TGTGCCAGCAGTGAATTGGCTTTTTCTGGGGCCAACGTCCTGACTTTC
TRBV7-8	TRBJ2-7	-	-	CASSLGPTGTYEQYF	TGTGCCAGCAGCTTAGGTCCGACTGGCACCTACGAGCAGTACTTC
TRBV6-4	TRBJ2-1	-	-	CASSVEGVYNEQFF	TGTGCCAGCAGTGTTGAGGGAGTTTACAATGAGCAGTTCTTC
TRBV29-1	TRBJ2-1	-	few	CSVETVLGPYNEQFF	TGCAGCGTTGAGACTGTCTTGGGTCCCTACAATGAGCAGTTCTTC
TRBV12-3/TRBV12-4	TRBJ2-3	TRBD2	few	CASSLGSGVEGTDTQYF	TGTGCCAGCAGTTTAGGGAGCGGGGTTGAGGGAACAGATACGCAGTATTTT
TRBV3-1	TRBJ2-3	TRBD2	-	CASGTRGGRADTQYF	TGTGCCAGCGGGACACGCGGGGGGCGGGCAGATACGCAGTATTTT
TRBV20-1	TRBJ2-5	-	few	CSARRALVETQYF	TGCAGTGCTAGGCGGGCCTTGGTGGAGACCCAGTACTTC
TRBV7-2	TRBJ2-7	TRBD2	few	CASSLALTSGRVEQYF	TGTGCCAGCAGCTTAGCGTTAACTAGCGGGAGGGTTGAGCAGTACTTC
TRBV4-1	TRBJ2-1	TRBD1	few	CASSQDGGQTYPYNEQFF	TGCGCCAGCAGCCAAGATGGGGGACAGACCTACCCCTACAATGAGCAGTTCTTC
TRBV7-9	TRBJ2-7	-	many	CASSSQGKLYEQYF	TGTGCCAGCAGCAGCCAAGGGAAGCTCTACGAGCAGTACTTC
TRBV20-1	TRBJ1-2	-	-	CSASIPGKGYGYTF	TGCAGTGCTAGCATCCCCGGGAAGGGCTATGGCTACACCTTC
TRBV27	TRBJ1-6	-	few	CASRPSSYNSPLHF	TGTGCCAGCAGGCCGTCCTCCTATAATTCACCCCTCCACTTT
TRBV24-1	TRBJ2-1	TRBD2	-	CATSGLAGERNEQFF	TGTGCCACCAGTGGCCTAGCGGGAGAGCGAAATGAGCAGTTCTTC
TRBV20-1	TRBJ2-3	-	few	CSVRTGVGTQYF	TGCAGTGTCCGGACCGGGGTTGGTACGCAGTATTTT
TRBV10-3	TRBJ2-3	-	few	CAISESKARRTDTQYF	TGTGCCATCAGTGAGTCTAAAGCGAGACGCACAGATACGCAGTATTTT
TRBV5-1	TRBJ2-7	-	-	CASSPEVGDSYEQYF	TGCGCCAGCAGCCCGGAGGTCGGGGACTCCTACGAGCAGTACTTC
TRBV9	TRBJ2-3	-	few	CASSPKGGEVDTQYF	TGTGCCAGCAGCCCCAAGGGGGGAGAGGTAGATACGCAGTATTTT
TRBV24-1	TRBJ2-1	TRBD2	many	CATSEGGLAEYNEQFF	TGTGCCACCAGTGAGGGGGGACTAGCGGAATACAATGAGCAGTTCTTC
TRBV6-1	TRBJ2-5	-	few	CASSETGNRGGETQYF	TGTGCCAGCAGTGAAACGGGGAACAGGGGGGGAGAGACCCAGTACTTC
TRBV7-9	TRBJ2-5	-	-	CASRPRHAAQETQYF	TGTGCCAGCAGACCCCGACACGCGGCCCAAGAGACCCAGTACTTC
TRBV9	TRBJ1-6	-	-	CASSVKAENSPPHF	TGTGCCAGCAGCGTCAAGGCAGAAAATTCACCCCCCCACTTT